This TCR beta chain was identified during a study of blood T cell repertoires in COVID-19. Study overall: T cells, B-cell-depleted T cells, or PBMCs provided the cDNA or gDNA that served as material.

Method: immunoSEQ multiplex PCR; TCRdb's copy keeps in-frame clones and lacks some. The sample has approximately 150,000 clones; roughly 88% are singletons. Trimming cost V 5 bases and J 12 bases; bases outside gene matches: 7. The CDR3 covers 12 residues. From germline, CDR1 is MNHEY and CDR2 SVGEGT. The chain has TRBV6-2 or TRBV6-3 and TRBJ2-1, with TRBD1 matching 7 bases. This receptor was identified in a human donor in a cohort sampled during active COVID-19. Material: peripheral blood. The CDR3 loop is CASSPTGYGQFF. Written as DNA, the CDR3 is TGTGCCAGCAGTCCGACAGGGTACGGGCAGTTCTTC.